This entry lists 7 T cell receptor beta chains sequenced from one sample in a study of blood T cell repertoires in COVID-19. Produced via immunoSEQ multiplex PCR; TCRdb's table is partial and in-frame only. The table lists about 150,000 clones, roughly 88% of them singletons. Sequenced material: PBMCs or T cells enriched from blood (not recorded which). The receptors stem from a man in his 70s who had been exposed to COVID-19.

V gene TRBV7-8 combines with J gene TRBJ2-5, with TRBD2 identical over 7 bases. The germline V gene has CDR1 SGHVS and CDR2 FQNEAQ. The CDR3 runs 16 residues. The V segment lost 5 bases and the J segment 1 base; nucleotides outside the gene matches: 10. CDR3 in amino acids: CASSPRRGSGQETQYF. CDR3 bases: TGTGCCAGCAGCCCCAGGCGGGGGAGCGGCCAAGAGACCCAGTACTTC.

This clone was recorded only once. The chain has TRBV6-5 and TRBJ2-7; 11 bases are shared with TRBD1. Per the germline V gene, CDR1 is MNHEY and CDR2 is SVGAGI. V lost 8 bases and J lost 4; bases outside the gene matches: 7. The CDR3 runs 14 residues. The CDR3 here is CASVRDRGKYEQYF. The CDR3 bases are TGTGCCAGCGTCCGGGACAGGGGGAAGTACGAGCAGTACTTC.

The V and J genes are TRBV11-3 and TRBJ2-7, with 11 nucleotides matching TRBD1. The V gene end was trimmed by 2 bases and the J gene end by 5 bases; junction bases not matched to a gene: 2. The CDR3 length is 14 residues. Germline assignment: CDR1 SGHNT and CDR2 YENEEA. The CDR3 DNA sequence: TGTGCCAGCAGCTTACAGGGACAGGGGGACGAGCAGTACTTC. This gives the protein CASSLQGQGDEQYF.

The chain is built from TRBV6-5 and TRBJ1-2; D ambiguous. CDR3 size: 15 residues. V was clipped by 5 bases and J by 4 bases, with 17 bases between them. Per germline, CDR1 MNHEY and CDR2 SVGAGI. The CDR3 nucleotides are TGTGCCAGCAGTCCCCTCGTGGGCGCAGGCTATGGCTACACCTTC. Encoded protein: CASSPLVGAGYGYTF.

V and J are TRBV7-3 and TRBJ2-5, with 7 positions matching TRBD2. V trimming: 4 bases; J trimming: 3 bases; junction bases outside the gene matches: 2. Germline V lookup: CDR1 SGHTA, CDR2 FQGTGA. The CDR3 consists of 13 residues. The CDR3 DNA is TGTGCCAGCAGCTCGGGACTAAAAGAGACCCAGTACTTC. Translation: CASSSGLKETQYF.

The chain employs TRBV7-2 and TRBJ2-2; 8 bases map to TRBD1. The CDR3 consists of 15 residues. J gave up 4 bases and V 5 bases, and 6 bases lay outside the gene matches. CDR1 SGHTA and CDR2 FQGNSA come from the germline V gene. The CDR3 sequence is CASSNGQGGTGELFF. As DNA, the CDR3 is TGTGCCAGCAGCAACGGACAGGGTGGCACCGGGGAGCTGTTTTTT.

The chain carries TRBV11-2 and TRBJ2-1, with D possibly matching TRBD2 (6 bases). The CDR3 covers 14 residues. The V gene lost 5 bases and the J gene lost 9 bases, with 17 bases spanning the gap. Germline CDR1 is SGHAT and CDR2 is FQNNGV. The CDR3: CASSPRDLNTEQFF. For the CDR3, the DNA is TGTGCCAGCAGCCCTCGGGACTTAAACACTGAGCAGTTCTTC.